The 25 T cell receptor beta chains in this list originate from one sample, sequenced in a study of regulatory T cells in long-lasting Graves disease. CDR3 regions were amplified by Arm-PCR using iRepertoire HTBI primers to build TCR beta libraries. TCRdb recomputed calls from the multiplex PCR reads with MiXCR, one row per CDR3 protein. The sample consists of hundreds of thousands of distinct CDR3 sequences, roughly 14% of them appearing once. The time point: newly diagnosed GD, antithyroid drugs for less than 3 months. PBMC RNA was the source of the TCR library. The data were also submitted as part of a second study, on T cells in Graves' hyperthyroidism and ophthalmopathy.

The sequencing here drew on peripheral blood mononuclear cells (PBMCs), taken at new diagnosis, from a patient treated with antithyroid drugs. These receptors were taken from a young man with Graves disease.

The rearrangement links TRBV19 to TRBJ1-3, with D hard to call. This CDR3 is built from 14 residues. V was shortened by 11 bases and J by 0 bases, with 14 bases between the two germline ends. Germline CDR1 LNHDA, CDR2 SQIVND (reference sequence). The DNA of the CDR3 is TGTGCCGGTTCACTTCTGGACTCTGGAAACACCATATATTTT. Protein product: CAGSLLDSGNTIYF.

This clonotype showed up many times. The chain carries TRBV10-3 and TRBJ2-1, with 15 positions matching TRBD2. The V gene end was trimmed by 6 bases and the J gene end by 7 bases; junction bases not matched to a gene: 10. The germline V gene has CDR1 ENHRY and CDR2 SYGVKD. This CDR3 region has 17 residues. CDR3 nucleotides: TGTGCCATCAGCCCGGGACTAGCGGGAGGTAGGCCTAATGAGCAGTTCTTC. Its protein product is CAISPGLAGGRPNEQFF.

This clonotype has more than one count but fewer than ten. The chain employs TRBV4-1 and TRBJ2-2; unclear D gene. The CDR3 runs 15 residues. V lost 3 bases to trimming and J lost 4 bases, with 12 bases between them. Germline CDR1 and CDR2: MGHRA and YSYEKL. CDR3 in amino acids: CASSHPPGSTGELFF. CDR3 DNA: TGCGCCAGCAGCCATCCCCCAGGATCCACCGGGGAGCTGTTTTTT.

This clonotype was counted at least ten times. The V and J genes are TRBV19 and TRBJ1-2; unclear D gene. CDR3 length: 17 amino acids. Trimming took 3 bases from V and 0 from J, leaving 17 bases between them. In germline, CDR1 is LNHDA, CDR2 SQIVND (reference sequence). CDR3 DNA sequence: TGTGCCAGTAGTATCCGGACCGGGCCAAAAGCTAACTATGGCTACACCTTC. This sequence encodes CASSIRTGPKANYGYTF.

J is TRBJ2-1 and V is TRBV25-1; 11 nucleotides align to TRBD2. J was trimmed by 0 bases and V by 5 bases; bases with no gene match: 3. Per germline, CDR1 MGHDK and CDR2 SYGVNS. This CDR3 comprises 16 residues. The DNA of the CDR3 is TGTGCCAGCAGTACACTAGCGGGAGCCTCCTACAATGAGCAGTTCTTC. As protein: CASSTLAGASYNEQFF.

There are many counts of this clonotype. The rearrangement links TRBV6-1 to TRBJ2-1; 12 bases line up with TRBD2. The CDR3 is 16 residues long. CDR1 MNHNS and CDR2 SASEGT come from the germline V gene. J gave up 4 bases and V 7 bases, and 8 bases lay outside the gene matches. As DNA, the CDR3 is TGTGCCAGCAACCCTAGGACTAGCGGGACTTACAATGAGCAGTTCTTC. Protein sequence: CASNPRTSGTYNEQFF.

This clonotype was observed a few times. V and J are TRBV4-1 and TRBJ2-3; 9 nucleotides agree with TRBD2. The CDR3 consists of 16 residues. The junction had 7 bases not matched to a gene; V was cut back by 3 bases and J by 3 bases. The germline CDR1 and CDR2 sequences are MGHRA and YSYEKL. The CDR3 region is CASSQPISGRTDTQYF. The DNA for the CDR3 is TGCGCCAGCAGCCAGCCCATAAGCGGGAGGACAGATACGCAGTATTTT.

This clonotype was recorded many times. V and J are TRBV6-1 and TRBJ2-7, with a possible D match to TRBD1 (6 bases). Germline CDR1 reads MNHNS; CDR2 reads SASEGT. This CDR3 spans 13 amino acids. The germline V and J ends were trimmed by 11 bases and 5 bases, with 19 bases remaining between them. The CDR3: CAATGTGTHEQYF. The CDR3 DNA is TGTGCCGCCACTGGAACAGGGACCCACGAGCAGTACTTC.

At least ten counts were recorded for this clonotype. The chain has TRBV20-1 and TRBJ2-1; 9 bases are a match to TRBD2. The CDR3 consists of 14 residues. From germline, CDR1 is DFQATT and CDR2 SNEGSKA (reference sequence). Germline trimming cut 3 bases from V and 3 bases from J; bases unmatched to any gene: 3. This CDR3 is CSASSSGSYNEQFF. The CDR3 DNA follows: TGCAGTGCTAGTAGTAGCGGGAGCTACAATGAGCAGTTCTTC.

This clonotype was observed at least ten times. The CDR3 protein is CASSPGANPNTEAFF. The CDR3 nucleotides are TGTGCCAGCTCACCAGGGGCAAACCCGAACACTGAAGCTTTCTTT. The chain has TRBV18 and TRBJ1-1; D may be TRBD1 (5 bases). The CDR3 loop spans 15 amino acids. The V end lost 2 bases, the J end lost 1 base, and 11 bases lay between the germline ends. The germline CDR1 and CDR2 sequences are KGHSH and LQKENI.

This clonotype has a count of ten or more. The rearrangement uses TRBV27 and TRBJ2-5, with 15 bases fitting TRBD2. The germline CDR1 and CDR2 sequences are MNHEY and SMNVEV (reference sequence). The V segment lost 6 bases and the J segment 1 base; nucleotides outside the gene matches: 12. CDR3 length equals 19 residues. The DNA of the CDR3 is TGTGCCAGCAGCCGCCTCGGACTAGCGGGAGGGGGGACCCAAGAGACCCAGTACTTC. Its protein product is CASSRLGLAGGGTQETQYF.

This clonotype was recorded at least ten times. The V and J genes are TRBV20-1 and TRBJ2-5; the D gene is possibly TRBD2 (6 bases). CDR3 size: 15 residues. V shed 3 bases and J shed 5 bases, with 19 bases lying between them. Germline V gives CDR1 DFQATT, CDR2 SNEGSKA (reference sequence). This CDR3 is CSARDQRRGRETQYF. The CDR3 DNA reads TGCAGTGCTAGGGACCAGCGGAGAGGGAGGGAGACCCAGTACTTC.

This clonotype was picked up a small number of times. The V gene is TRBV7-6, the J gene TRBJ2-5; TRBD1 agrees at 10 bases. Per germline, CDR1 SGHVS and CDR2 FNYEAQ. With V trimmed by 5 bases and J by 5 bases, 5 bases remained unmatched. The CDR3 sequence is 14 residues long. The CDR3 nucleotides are TGTGCCAGCAGCCCCTCGGGACAGGGGGAGACCCAGTACTTC. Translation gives CASSPSGQGETQYF.

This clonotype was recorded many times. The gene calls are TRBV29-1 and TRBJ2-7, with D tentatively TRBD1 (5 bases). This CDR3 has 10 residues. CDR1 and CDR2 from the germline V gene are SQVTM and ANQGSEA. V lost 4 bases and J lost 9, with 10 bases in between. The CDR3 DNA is TGCAGCGTTGGAGGTGGGGCGCAGTACTTC. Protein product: CSVGGGAQYF.

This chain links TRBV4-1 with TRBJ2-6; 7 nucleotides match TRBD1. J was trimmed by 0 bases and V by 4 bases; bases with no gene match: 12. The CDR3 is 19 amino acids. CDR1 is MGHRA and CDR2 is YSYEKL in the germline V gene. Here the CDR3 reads CASSLFPGQMNSGANVLTF. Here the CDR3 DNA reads TGCGCCAGCAGCCTCTTTCCGGGACAGATGAACTCTGGGGCCAACGTCCTGACTTTC.

The CDR3 loop is CASSLVNSYEQYF. The CDR3 DNA follows: TGTGCCAGCAGCTTGGTTAACTCCTACGAGCAGTACTTC. The chain employs TRBV5-4 and TRBJ2-7; D remains ambiguous. Looked up from germline, CDR1 is SGHNT and CDR2 is YYREEE (reference sequence). V gave up 0 bases and J gave up 0 bases, with 4 bases separating them. CDR3 length: 13 residues. Drawing the rest from reference TRBV5-4 and TRBJ2-7, the complete variable domain is ETGVTQSPTHLIKTRGQQVTLRCSSQSGHNTVSWYQQALGQGPQFIFQYYREEENGRGNFPPRFSGLQFPNYSSELNVNALELDDSALYLCASSLVNSYEQYFGPGTRLTVT.

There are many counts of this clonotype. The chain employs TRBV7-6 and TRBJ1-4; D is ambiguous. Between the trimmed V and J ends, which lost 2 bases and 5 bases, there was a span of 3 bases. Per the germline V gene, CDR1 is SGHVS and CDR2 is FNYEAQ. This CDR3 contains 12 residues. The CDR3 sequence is CASSLSNEKLFF. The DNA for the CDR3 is TGTGCCAGCAGCTTATCAAATGAAAAACTGTTTTTT.

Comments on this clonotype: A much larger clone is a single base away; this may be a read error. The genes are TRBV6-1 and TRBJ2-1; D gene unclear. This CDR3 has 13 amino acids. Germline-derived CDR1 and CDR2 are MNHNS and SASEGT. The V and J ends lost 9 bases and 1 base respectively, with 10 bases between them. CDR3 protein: CASRSASYNEQFF. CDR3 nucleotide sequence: TGTGCCAGTCGGAGCGCGTCCTACAATGAGCAGTTCTTC.

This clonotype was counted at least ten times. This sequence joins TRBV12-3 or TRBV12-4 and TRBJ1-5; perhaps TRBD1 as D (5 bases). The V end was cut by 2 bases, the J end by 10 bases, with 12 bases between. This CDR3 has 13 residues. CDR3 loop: CASSLYGDGPQHF. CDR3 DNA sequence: TGTGCCAGCAGTTTATACGGGGACGGCCCCCAGCATTTT.

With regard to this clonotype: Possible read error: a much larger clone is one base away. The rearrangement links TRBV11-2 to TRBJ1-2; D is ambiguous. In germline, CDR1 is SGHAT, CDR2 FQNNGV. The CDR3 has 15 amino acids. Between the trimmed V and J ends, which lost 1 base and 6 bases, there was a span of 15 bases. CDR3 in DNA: TGTGCCAGCAGCTTAGTAGGCCCAGGCGGGAATGGCTACACCTTC. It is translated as CASSLVGPGGNGYTF.

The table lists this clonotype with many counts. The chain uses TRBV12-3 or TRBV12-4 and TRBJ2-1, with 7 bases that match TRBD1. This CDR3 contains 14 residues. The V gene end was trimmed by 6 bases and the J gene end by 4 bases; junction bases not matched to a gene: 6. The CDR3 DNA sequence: TGTGCCAGCAGAAGGACAGGCCAGTACAATGAGCAGTTCTTC. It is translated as CASRRTGQYNEQFF.

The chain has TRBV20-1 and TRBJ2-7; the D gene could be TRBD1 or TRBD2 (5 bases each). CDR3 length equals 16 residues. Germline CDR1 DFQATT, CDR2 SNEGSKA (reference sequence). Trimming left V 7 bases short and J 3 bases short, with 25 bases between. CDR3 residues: CSDMGPGRRSGYEQYF. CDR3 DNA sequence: TGCAGTGATATGGGGCCCGGGCGGCGGAGCGGCTACGAGCAGTACTTC.

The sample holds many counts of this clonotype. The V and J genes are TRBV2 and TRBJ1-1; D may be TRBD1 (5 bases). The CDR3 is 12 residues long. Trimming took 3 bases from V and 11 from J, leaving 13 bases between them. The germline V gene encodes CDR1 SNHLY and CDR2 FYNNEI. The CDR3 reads CASSDRGRAAFF. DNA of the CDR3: TGTGCCAGCAGTGATAGGGGAAGGGCGGCTTTCTTT.

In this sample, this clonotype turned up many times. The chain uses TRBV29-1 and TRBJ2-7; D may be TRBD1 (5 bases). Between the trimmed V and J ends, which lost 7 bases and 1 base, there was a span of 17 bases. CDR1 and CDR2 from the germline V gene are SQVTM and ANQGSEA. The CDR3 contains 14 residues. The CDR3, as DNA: TGCAGCGCCGAGGTAGGGGTAAGATCCTACGAGCAGTACTTC. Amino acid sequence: CSAEVGVRSYEQYF.

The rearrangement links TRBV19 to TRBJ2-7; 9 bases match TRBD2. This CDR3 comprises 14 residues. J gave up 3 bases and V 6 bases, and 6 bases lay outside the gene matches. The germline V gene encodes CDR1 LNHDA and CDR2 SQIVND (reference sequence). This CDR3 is CASSSSGGYYEQYF. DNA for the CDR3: TGTGCCAGTAGCAGTAGCGGGGGATACTACGAGCAGTACTTC.